This is a list of T cell receptor beta chains from one sample in a study of cytomegalovirus exposure and HLA in healthy donors. The method was immunoSEQ multiplex PCR; TCRdb's version includes in-frame clones alone and lacks a portion of them. The data contain about 120,000 clones, about 9.4% of them singletons. Sequencing was performed on PBMCs. Receptors were obtained from a woman aged 40 to 50 in good health and CMV-seropositive. Both conserved end residues are part of each CDR3. The order of the fields is J gene, V gene, D gene, clone size, CDR3 DNA, CDR3 protein. D genes are given only for firm matches. Expanded clones get a size class; other rows say once, few or many, or leave the size out.

J gene: TRBJ2-7
V gene: TRBV4-2
D gene: TRBD1
clone size: few
CDR3 DNA: TGTGCCAGCAGCCAAGCGGACAGGGGCTACTACGAGCAGTACTTC
CDR3 protein: CASSQADRGYYEQYF

J gene: TRBJ2-7
V gene: TRBV5-6
D gene: .
clone size: .
CDR3 DNA: TGTGCCAGCGGTCCTTGGGACAAACCGACCTACGAGCAGTACTTC
CDR3 protein: CASGPWDKPTYEQYF

J gene: TRBJ2-7
V gene: TRBV28
D gene: TRBD1
clone size: few
CDR3 DNA: TGTGCCAGCAGTCCACAGGGGCATAGGTCCTACGAGCAGTACTTC
CDR3 protein: CASSPQGHRSYEQYF

J gene: TRBJ1-2
V gene: TRBV11-2
D gene: .
clone size: .
CDR3 DNA: TGTGCCAGCAGCTTGGCGGACTATGGCTACACCTTC
CDR3 protein: CASSLADYGYTF

J gene: TRBJ2-5
V gene: TRBV7-9
D gene: TRBD1
clone size: few
CDR3 DNA: TGTGCCAGCAGCTTAAGGGACAGGGTAAACCAAGAGACCCAGTACTTC
CDR3 protein: CASSLRDRVNQETQYF

J gene: TRBJ1-4
V gene: TRBV30
D gene: TRBD1
clone size: .
CDR3 DNA: TGTGCCTGGAGAGGGGGCCCTAATGAAAAACTGTTTTTT
CDR3 protein: CAWRGGPNEKLFF

J gene: TRBJ2-7
V gene: TRBV5-6
D gene: .
clone size: few
CDR3 DNA: TGTGCCAGCAGCCTCGGAGTTTCTAATACCTACGAGCAGTACTTC
CDR3 protein: CASSLGVSNTYEQYF

J gene: TRBJ2-1
V gene: TRBV5-4
D gene: .
clone size: few
CDR3 DNA: TGTGCCAGCAGCCCCCCCGGGGTCAATGAGCAGTTCTTC
CDR3 protein: CASSPPGVNEQFF

J gene: TRBJ2-3
V gene: TRBV2
D gene: .
clone size: .
CDR3 DNA: TGTGCCAGCAGTGAGAGGCACCGAGATACGCAGTATTTT
CDR3 protein: CASSERHRDTQYF

J gene: TRBJ1-2
V gene: TRBV30
D gene: TRBD1
clone size: few
CDR3 DNA: TGTGCCTGGAGGACAGGGGGAGGAGGCTACACCTTC
CDR3 protein: CAWRTGGGGYTF

J gene: TRBJ1-4
V gene: TRBV27
D gene: TRBD1
clone size: .
CDR3 DNA: TGTGCCAGCAGTTTGCGAGGGACAGGGCAAATGCTTAATGAAAAACTGTTTTTT
CDR3 protein: CASSLRGTGQMLNEKLFF

J gene: TRBJ1-2
V gene: TRBV10-3
D gene: .
clone size: .
CDR3 DNA: TGTGCCATCAGTGGGACGGCCAGGGCTGGCTACACCTTC
CDR3 protein: CAISGTARAGYTF

J gene: TRBJ1-2
V gene: TRBV5-6
D gene: .
clone size: .
CDR3 DNA: TGTGCCAGCAGTCGGGGAGTCCCTAACTATGGCTACACCTTC
CDR3 protein: CASSRGVPNYGYTF

J gene: TRBJ2-7
V gene: TRBV7-6
D gene: TRBD1
clone size: few
CDR3 DNA: TGTGCCAGCAGCTTTGGGACAGGTGGTTACGAGCAGTACTTC
CDR3 protein: CASSFGTGGYEQYF

J gene: TRBJ1-1
V gene: TRBV7-9
D gene: .
clone size: .
CDR3 DNA: TGTGCCAGCAGCTTAGTCCGTAGGAACACTGAAGCTTTCTTT
CDR3 protein: CASSLVRRNTEAFF

J gene: TRBJ2-7
V gene: TRBV13
D gene: TRBD2
clone size: few
CDR3 DNA: TGTGCCAGCAGCTTATCTCCACTAGCGGTGTCCTTC
CDR3 protein: CASSLSPLAVSF

J gene: TRBJ2-7
V gene: TRBV19
D gene: .
clone size: .
CDR3 DNA: TGTGCCAGTGTGGACAGAAATAACTACGAGCAGTACTTC
CDR3 protein: CASVDRNNYEQYF

J gene: TRBJ2-3
V gene: TRBV6-1
D gene: TRBD1
clone size: .
CDR3 DNA: TGTGCCAGCAGTGATGATTGGACAGGGACATCAGATACGCAGTATTTT
CDR3 protein: CASSDDWTGTSDTQYF

J gene: TRBJ1-6
V gene: TRBV6-6
D gene: TRBD1
clone size: few
CDR3 DNA: TGTGCCAGCAGACTTCCGGGACAGGGTCATTCACCCCTCCACTTT
CDR3 protein: CASRLPGQGHSPLHF

J gene: TRBJ2-3
V gene: TRBV25-1
D gene: TRBD1
clone size: .
CDR3 DNA: TGTGCCAGCAGTGAATATGGGACAGGGGGAGATACGCAGTATTTT
CDR3 protein: CASSEYGTGGDTQYF

J gene: TRBJ1-6
V gene: TRBV10-2
D gene: .
clone size: .
CDR3 DNA: TGCGCCAGCAGTGCAGGGACAAATTCACCCCTCCACTTT
CDR3 protein: CASSAGTNSPLHF

J gene: TRBJ1-2
V gene: TRBV27
D gene: .
clone size: few
CDR3 DNA: TGTGCCAGCAGTCCCGCCAGGGATAATGGCTACACCTTC
CDR3 protein: CASSPARDNGYTF

J gene: TRBJ2-1
V gene: TRBV2
D gene: TRBD2
clone size: .
CDR3 DNA: TGTGCCAGCAGGAATTCTTGGCGGGGGAGCCACAATGAGCAGTTCTTC
CDR3 protein: CASRNSWRGSHNEQFF

J gene: TRBJ1-1
V gene: TRBV9
D gene: .
clone size: .
CDR3 DNA: TGTGCCAGCAGCGACGACAGAAGGGTCACTGAAGCTTTCTTT
CDR3 protein: CASSDDRRVTEAFF

J gene: TRBJ1-2
V gene: TRBV6-6
D gene: TRBD1
clone size: few
CDR3 DNA: TGTGCCAGCAGTTACCCGACAGGGGGCGAGCATGGCTACACCTTC
CDR3 protein: CASSYPTGGEHGYTF

J gene: TRBJ1-1
V gene: TRBV4-2
D gene: .
clone size: few
CDR3 DNA: TGTGCCAGCAGCCAAGATACCGGGGTTGAAGCTTTCTTT
CDR3 protein: CASSQDTGVEAFF

J gene: TRBJ2-7
V gene: TRBV6-5
D gene: .
clone size: few
CDR3 DNA: TGTGCCAGCAGTTCTGGACAAGTGGACGAGCAGTACTTC
CDR3 protein: CASSSGQVDEQYF

J gene: TRBJ2-5
V gene: TRBV2
D gene: TRBD1
clone size: .
CDR3 DNA: TGTGCCAGCAGTGGACACAGGGGAGTGGCGACCCAGTACTTC
CDR3 protein: CASSGHRGVATQYF

J gene: TRBJ1-4
V gene: TRBV9
D gene: .
clone size: few
CDR3 DNA: TGTGCCAGCAGCGTAGCCAGGGATGAAAAACTGTTTTTT
CDR3 protein: CASSVARDEKLFF

J gene: TRBJ1-1
V gene: TRBV19
D gene: .
clone size: few
CDR3 DNA: TGTGCCAGTAGTCCCCTGGGGGGAGCGGGAGCTTTCTTT
CDR3 protein: CASSPLGGAGAFF

J gene: TRBJ2-7
V gene: TRBV19
D gene: .
clone size: few
CDR3 DNA: TGTGCCAGTAGTATCCCGGGACAAAGTACCTACGAGCAGTACTTC
CDR3 protein: CASSIPGQSTYEQYF

J gene: TRBJ2-3
V gene: TRBV5-6
D gene: TRBD1
clone size: .
CDR3 DNA: TGTGCCAGCAGCCTCCCACAGGGGGCTAGGGATACGCAGTATTTT
CDR3 protein: CASSLPQGARDTQYF

J gene: TRBJ1-1
V gene: TRBV30
D gene: .
clone size: few
CDR3 DNA: TGTGCCTGGAGTGACGGGAGAGGATTGAAGGGTGAAGCTTTCTTT
CDR3 protein: CAWSDGRGLKGEAFF

J gene: TRBJ2-2
V gene: TRBV5-4
D gene: .
clone size: many
CDR3 DNA: TGTGCCAGCAGCTTGGCTTCGAGGGCCGGGGAGCTGTTTTTT
CDR3 protein: CASSLASRAGELFF

J gene: TRBJ1-4
V gene: TRBV7-9
D gene: .
clone size: few
CDR3 DNA: TGTGCCAGCAGCTCCCGATCTTTTACAGGGATTGGGACCCCCTCGAAACTGTTTTTT
CDR3 protein: CASSSRSFTGIGTPSKLFF

J gene: TRBJ1-4
V gene: TRBV25-1
D gene: .
clone size: few
CDR3 DNA: TGTGCCAGCAGTGCCTCAGGGGTTGGCTCTGAAAAACTGTTTTTT
CDR3 protein: CASSASGVGSEKLFF

J gene: TRBJ2-1
V gene: TRBV5-8
D gene: TRBD2
clone size: .
CDR3 DNA: TGTGCCAGCAGCTTACAGCTAGCGGTTGACTCCTACAATGAGCAGTTCTTC
CDR3 protein: CASSLQLAVDSYNEQFF

J gene: TRBJ1-6
V gene: TRBV7-2
D gene: .
clone size: .
CDR3 DNA: TGTGCCAGCAGCTTAGTGAGAAGCCCGGGTTCACCCCTCCACTTT
CDR3 protein: CASSLVRSPGSPLHF

J gene: TRBJ2-2
V gene: TRBV10-2
D gene: TRBD1
clone size: many
CDR3 DNA: TGCGCCACAGGACAGGGGGTAGTCGGGGAGCTGTTTTTT
CDR3 protein: CATGQGVVGELFF

J gene: TRBJ2-7
V gene: TRBV5-6
D gene: TRBD1
clone size: few
CDR3 DNA: TGTGCCAGCAGCCCGGGACAGGGGTCCTACGAGCAGTACTTC
CDR3 protein: CASSPGQGSYEQYF

J gene: TRBJ1-1
V gene: TRBV5-4
D gene: .
clone size: .
CDR3 DNA: TGTGCCAGCAGCCGGCCAGGGGTCGCTGAAGCTTTCTTT
CDR3 protein: CASSRPGVAEAFF

J gene: TRBJ1-2
V gene: TRBV30
D gene: .
clone size: .
CDR3 DNA: TGTGCCTGGGCCCTTACAGGGAACTATGGCTACACCTTC
CDR3 protein: CAWALTGNYGYTF

J gene: TRBJ2-2
V gene: TRBV6-1
D gene: .
clone size: few
CDR3 DNA: TGTGCCAGCAGGGACAGCCTAAACACCGGGGAGCTGTTTTTT
CDR3 protein: CASRDSLNTGELFF

J gene: TRBJ2-3
V gene: TRBV5-4
D gene: .
clone size: .
CDR3 DNA: TGTGCCAGCAGCCCCAGGGGGGGCACAGATACGCAGTATTTT
CDR3 protein: CASSPRGGTDTQYF

J gene: TRBJ1-3
V gene: TRBV5-4
D gene: .
clone size: few
CDR3 DNA: TGTGCCAGCAGCTTGGCACAGGGCGGAAACACCATATATTTT
CDR3 protein: CASSLAQGGNTIYF